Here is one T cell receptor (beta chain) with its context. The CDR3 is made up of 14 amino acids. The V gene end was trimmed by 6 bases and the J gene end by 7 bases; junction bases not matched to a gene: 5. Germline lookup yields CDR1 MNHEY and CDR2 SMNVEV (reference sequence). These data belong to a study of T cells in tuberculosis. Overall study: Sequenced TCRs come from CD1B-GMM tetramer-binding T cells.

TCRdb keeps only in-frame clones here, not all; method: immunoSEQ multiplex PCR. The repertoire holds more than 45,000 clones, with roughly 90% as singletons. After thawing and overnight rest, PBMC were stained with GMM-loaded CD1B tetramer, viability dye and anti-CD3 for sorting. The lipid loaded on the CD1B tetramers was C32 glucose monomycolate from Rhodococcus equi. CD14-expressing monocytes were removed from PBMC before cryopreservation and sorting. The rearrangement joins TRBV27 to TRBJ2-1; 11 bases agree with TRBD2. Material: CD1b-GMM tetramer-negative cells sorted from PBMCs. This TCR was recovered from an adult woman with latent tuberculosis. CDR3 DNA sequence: TGTGCCAGCAGGACTAGCGGGAATGTAAATGAGCAGTTCTTC. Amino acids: CASRTSGNVNEQFF.